The present TCR beta chain was sequenced within a study of shared clonotypes between healthy human individuals. The V gene lost 5 bases and the J gene lost 8 bases, with 16 bases spanning the gap. The V gene's germline CDR1 is SGHTA and CDR2 FQGTGA. The CDR3 has 14 residues. Study observations and caveats: Some clonotypes were shared by all four sorted-subset donors, while others were not shared. The non-shared ones had lower generation probabilities than the shared ones.

Here immunoSEQ multiplex PCR was the method, and the copy in TCRdb shows in-frame clones only, minus some. The data show millions of clones, 85% to 95% seen once. On this clone: Antigen unknown.

Material for sequencing was naive CD4+ T cells sorted from blood. Sample subset: CD45RA+ positively selected. The TCR originated in a man aged 18-30 years in good health. This chain links TRBV7-3 with TRBJ2-4; tentatively, D is TRBD2 (6 bases). CDR3 sequence reads: CASSRGGAEDIQYF. CDR3 bases: TGTGCCAGCAGCCGTGGAGGGGCTGAAGACATTCAGTACTTC.